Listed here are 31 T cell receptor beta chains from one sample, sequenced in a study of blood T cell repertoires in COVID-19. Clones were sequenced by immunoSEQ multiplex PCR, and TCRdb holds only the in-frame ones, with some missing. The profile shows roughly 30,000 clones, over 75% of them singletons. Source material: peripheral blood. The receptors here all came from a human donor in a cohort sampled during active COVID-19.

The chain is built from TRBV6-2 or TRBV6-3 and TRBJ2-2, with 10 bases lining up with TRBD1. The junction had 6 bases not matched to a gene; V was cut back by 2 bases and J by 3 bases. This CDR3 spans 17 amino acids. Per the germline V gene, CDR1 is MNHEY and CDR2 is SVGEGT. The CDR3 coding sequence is TGTGCCAGCAGTTACGCGGCCGGGACAGGGGACACCGGGGAGCTGTTTTTT. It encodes CASSYAAGTGDTGELFF.

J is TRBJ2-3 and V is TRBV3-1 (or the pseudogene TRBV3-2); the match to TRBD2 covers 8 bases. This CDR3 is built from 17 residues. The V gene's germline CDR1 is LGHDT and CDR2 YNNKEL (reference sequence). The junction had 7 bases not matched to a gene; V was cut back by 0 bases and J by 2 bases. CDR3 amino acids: CASSQEIERGITDTQYF. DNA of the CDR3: TGTGCCAGCAGCCAAGAGATCGAGCGGGGGATCACAGATACGCAGTATTTT.

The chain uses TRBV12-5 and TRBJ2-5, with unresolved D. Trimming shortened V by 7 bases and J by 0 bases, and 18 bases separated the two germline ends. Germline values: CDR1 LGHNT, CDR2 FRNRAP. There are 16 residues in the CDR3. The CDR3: CASAHDGRLYQETQYF. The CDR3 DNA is TGTGCTAGTGCCCATGATGGCAGGCTTTACCAAGAGACCCAGTACTTC.

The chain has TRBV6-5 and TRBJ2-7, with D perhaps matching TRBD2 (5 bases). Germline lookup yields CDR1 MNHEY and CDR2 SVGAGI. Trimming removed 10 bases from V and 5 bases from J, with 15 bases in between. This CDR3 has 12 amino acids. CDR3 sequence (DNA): TGTGCCATTATGGACTTTCCTAACGAGCAGTACTTC. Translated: CAIMDFPNEQYF.

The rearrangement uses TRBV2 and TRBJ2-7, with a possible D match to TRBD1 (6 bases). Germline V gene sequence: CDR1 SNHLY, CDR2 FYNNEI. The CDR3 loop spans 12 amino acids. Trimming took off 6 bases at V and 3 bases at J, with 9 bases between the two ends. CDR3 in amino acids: CASRIQGYEQYF. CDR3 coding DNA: TGTGCCAGCAGGATACAGGGCTACGAGCAGTACTTC.

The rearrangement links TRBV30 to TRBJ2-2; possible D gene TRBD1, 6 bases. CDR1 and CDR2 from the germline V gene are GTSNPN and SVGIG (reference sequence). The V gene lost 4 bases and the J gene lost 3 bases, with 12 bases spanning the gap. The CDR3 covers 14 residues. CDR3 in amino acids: CAWTGRGDTGELFF. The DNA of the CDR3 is TGTGCCTGGACGGGCAGGGGCGACACCGGGGAGCTGTTTTTT. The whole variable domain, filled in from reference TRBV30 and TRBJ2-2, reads SQTIHQWPATLVQPVGSPLSLECTVEGTSNPNLYWYRQAAGRGLQLLFYSVGIGQISSEVPQNLSASRPQDRQFILSSKKLLLSDSGFYLCAWTGRGDTGELFFGEGSRLTVL.

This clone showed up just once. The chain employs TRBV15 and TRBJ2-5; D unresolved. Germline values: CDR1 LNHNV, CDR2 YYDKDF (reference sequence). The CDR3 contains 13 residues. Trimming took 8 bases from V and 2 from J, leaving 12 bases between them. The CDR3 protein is CATGLPPQETQYF. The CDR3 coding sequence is TGTGCCACCGGGCTCCCACCTCAAGAGACCCAGTACTTC.

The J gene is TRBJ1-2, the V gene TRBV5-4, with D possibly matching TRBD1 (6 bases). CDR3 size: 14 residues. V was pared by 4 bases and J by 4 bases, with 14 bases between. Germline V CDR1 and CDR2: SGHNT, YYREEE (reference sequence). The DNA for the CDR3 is TGTGCCAGCAGCCTCCAAGGGGGGGGCTATGGCTACACCTTC. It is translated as CASSLQGGGYGYTF.

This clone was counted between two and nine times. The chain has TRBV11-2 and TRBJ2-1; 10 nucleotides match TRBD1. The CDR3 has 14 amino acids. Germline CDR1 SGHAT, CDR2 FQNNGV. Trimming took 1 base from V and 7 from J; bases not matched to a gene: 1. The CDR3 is CASSLGQGANEQFF. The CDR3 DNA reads TGTGCCAGCAGCTTAGGACAGGGGGCGAATGAGCAGTTCTTC.

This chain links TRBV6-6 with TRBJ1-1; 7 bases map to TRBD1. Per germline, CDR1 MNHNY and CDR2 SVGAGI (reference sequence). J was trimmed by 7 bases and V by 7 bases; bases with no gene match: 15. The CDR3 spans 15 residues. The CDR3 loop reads CASTGALTGQSEAFF. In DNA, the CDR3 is TGTGCCAGCACCGGAGCGTTGACAGGGCAGAGTGAAGCTTTCTTT.

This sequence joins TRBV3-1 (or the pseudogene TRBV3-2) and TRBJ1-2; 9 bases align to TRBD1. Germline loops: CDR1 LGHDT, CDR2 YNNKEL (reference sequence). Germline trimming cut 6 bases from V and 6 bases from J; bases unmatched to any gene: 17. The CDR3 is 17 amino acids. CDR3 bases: TGTGCCAGCAGACTCGCCCTTCCCCGGGACAGGGAAGATGGCTACACCTTC. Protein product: CASRLALPRDREDGYTF.

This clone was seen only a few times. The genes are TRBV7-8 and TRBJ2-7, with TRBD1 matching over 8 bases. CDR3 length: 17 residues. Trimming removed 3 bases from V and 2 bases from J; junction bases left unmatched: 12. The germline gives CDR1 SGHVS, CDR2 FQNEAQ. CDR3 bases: TGTGCCAGCAGCTTGGGGCGGAACAGGGGGGACACCTACGAGCAGTACTTC. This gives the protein CASSLGRNRGDTYEQYF.

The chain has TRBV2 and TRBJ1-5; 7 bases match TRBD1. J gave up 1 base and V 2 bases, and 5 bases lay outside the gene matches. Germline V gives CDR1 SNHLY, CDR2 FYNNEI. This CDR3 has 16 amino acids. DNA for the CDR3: TGTGCCAGCAGTGAACAAGGGGGCAGGAGCAATCAGCCCCAGCATTTT. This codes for CASSEQGGRSNQPQHF.

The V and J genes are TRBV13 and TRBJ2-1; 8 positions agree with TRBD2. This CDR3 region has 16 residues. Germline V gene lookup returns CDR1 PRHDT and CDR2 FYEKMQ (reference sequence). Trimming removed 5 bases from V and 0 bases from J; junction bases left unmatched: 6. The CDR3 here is CASSAPSGSSYNEQFF. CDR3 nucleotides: TGTGCCAGCAGCGCACCGAGCGGGAGCTCCTACAATGAGCAGTTCTTC.

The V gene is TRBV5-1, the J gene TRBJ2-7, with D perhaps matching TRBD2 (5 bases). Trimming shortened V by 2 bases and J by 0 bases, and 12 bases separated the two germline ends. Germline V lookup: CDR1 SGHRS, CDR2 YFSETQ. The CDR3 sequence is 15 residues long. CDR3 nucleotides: TGCGCCAGCAGCTTTTTCCCGGGAAGCTCCTACGAGCAGTACTTC. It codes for CASSFFPGSSYEQYF. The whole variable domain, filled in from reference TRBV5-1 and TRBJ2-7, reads KAGVTQTPRYLIKTRGQQVTLSCSPISGHRSVSWYQQTPGQGLQFLFEYFSETQRNKGNFPGRFSGRQFSNSRSEMNVSTLELGDSALYLCASSFFPGSSYEQYFGPGTRLTVT.

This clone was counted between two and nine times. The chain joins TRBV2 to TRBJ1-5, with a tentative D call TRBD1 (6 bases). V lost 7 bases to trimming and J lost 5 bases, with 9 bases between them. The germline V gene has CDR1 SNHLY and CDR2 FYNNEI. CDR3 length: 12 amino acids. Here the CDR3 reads CASKQGDQPQHF. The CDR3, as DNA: TGTGCCAGCAAACAGGGAGATCAGCCCCAGCATTTT.

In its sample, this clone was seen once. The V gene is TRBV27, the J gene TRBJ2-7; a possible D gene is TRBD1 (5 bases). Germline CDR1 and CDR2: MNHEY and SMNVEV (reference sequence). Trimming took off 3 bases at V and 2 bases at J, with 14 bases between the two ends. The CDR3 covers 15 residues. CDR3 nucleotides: TGTGCCAGCAGTTTTGGGCCAGGGCTACCCTACGAGCAGTACTTC. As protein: CASSFGPGLPYEQYF.

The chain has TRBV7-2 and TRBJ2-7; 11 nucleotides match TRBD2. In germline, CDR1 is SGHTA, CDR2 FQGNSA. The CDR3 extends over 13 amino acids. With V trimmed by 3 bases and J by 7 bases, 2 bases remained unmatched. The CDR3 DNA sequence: TGTGCCAGCAGCTTGTCTAGCGGGGGGGAGCAGTACTTC. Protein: CASSLSSGGEQYF.

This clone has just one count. CDR3 nucleotide sequence: TGTGCCAGCAGCTTGGGTGGGTTATGGGGACAGGACGCGAGCCCCCTCCACTTT. This translates into CASSLGGLWGQDASPLHF. This rearrangement joins TRBV11-2 to TRBJ1-6; 8 nucleotides line up with TRBD1. This CDR3 has 18 amino acids. CDR1 and CDR2 (germline): SGHAT, FQNNGV. J gave up 13 bases and V 3 bases, and 20 bases lay outside the gene matches. The full variable domain, with the rest looked up from reference TRBV11-2 and TRBJ1-6, is EAGVAQSPRYKIIEKRQSVAFWCNPISGHATLYWYQQILGQGPKLLIQFQNNGVVDDSQLPKDRFSAERLKGVDSTLKIQPAKLEDSAVYLCASSLGGLWGQDASPLHFGNGTRLTVT.

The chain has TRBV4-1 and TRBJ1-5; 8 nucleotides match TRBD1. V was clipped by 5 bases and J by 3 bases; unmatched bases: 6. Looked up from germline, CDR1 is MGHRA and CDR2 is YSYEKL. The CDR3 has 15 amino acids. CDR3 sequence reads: CASSFRQGNNQPQHF. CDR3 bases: TGCGCCAGCAGCTTTCGACAGGGGAACAATCAGCCCCAGCATTTT.

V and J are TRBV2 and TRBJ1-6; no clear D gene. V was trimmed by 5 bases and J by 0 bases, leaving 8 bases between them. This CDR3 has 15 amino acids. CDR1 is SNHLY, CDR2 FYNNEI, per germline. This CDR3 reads CASSQQHSYNSPLHF. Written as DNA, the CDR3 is TGTGCCAGCAGTCAACAGCACTCCTATAATTCACCCCTCCACTTT.

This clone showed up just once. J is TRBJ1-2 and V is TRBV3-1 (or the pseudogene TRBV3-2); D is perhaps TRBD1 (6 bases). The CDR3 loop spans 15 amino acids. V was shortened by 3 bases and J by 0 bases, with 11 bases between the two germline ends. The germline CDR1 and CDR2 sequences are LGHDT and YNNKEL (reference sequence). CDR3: CASSHRDTSNYGYTF. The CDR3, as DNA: TGTGCCAGCAGCCACCGGGACACGTCTAACTATGGCTACACCTTC.

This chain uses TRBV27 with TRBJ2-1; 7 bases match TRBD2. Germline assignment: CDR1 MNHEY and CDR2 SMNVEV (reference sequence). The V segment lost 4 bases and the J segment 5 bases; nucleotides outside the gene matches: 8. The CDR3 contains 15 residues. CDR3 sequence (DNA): TGTGCCAGCAGTTCCAGCAGCGGGGCAAACAATGAGCAGTTCTTC. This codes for CASSSSSGANNEQFF.

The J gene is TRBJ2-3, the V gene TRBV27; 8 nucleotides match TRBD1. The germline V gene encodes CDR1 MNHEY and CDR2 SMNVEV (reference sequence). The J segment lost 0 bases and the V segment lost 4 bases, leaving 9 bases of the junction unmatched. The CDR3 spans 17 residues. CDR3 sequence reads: CASSSLRTGLSTDTQYF. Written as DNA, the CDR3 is TGTGCCAGCAGTTCCCTGCGGACAGGGTTAAGCACAGATACGCAGTATTTT.

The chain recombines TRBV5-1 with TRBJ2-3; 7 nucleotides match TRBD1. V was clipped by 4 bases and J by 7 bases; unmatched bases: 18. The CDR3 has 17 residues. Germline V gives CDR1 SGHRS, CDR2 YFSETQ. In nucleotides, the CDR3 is TGCGCCAGCAGCCCGGGACAGACACCCTTAAGGTACAATACGCAGTATTTT. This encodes CASSPGQTPLRYNTQYF. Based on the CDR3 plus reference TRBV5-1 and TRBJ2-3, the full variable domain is KAGVTQTPRYLIKTRGQQVTLSCSPISGHRSVSWYQQTPGQGLQFLFEYFSETQRNKGNFPGRFSGRQFSNSRSEMNVSTLELGDSALYLCASSPGQTPLRYNTQYFGPGTRLTVL.

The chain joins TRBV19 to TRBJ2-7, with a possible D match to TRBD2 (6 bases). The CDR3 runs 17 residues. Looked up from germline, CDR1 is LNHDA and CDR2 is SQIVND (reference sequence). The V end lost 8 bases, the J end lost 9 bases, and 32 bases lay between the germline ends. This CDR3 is CASGGSSPPFTVSGQYF. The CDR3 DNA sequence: TGTGCCAGTGGGGGGAGCTCGCCTCCCTTTACGGTGAGTGGGCAGTACTTC.

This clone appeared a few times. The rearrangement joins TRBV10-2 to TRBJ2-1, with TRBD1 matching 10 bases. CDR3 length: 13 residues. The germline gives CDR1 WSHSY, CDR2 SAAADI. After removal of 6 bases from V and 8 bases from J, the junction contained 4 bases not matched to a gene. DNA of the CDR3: TGCGCCAGCAGAAAGACAGGGGGCCATGAGCAGTTCTTC. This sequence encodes CASRKTGGHEQFF.

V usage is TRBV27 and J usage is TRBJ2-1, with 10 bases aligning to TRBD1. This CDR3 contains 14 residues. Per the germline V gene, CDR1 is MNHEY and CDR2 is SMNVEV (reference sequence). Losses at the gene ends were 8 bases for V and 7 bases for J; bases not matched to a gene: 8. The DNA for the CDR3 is TGTGCCAGCGCTGACAGGGGGCCCGTTAATGAGCAGTTCTTC. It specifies CASADRGPVNEQFF.

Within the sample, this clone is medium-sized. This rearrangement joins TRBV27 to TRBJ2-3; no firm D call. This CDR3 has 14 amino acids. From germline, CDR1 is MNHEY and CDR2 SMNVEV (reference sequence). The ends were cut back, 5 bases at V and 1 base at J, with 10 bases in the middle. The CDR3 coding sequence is TGTGCCAGCAGTGATCGGTCGGGCACAGATACGCAGTATTTT. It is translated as CASSDRSGTDTQYF.

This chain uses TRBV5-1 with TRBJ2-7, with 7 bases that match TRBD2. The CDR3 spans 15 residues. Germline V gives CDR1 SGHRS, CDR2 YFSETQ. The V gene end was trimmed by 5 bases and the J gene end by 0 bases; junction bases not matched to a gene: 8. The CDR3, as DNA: TGCGCCAGCAGTAGAAGCGGGGAAAGCTCCTACGAGCAGTACTTC. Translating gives CASSRSGESSYEQYF.

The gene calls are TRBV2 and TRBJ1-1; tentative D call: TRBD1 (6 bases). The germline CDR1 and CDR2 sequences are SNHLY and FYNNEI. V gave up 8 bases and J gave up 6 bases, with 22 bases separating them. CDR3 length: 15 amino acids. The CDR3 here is CASGVGGRDIAEAFF. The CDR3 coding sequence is TGTGCCAGCGGGGTAGGGGGACGGGACATAGCTGAAGCTTTCTTT.